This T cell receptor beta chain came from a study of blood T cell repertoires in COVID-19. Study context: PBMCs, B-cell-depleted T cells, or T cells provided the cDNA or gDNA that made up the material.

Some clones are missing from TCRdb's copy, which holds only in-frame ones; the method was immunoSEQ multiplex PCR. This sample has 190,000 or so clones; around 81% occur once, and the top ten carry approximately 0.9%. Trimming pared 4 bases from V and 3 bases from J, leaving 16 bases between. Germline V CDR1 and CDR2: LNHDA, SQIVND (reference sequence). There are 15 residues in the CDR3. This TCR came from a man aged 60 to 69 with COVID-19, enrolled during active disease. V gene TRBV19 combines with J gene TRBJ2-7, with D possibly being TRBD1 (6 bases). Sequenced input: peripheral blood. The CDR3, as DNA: TGTGCCAGTAGTAGGCAAAGACAGGCGGACTACGAGCAGTACTTC. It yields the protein CASSRQRQADYEQYF.